This T cell receptor (beta chain) was found in a study of T cell responses to AZD1222 COVID-19 vaccine. CDR1 and CDR2 (germline): KGHSH, LQKENI. The CDR3 extends over 13 amino acids. V lost 3 bases and J lost 8, with 13 bases in between. Libraries were prepared by immunoSEQ multiplex PCR; TCRdb keeps only in-frame clonotypes and omits some of them. Of some 140,000 clones listed, 88% were seen once; the top ten hold approximately 3.1%. The chain carries TRBV18 and TRBJ1-2; weak D call: TRBD1 (5 bases). Sequencing used peripheral blood, obtained on day 0 of AZD1222 vaccination. This receptor was taken from an adult in good health. The CDR3 here is CASSPARQGGYTF. DNA of the CDR3: TGTGCCAGCTCACCCGCCCGGCAGGGCGGCTACACCTTC. The variable domain in full, with the rest retrieved from reference TRBV18 and TRBJ1-2, is NAGVMQNPRHLVRRRGQEARLRCSPMKGHSHVYWYRQLPEEGLKFMVYLQKENIIDESGMPKERFSAEFPKEGPSILRIQQVVRGDSAAYFCASSPARQGGYTFGSGTRLTVV.